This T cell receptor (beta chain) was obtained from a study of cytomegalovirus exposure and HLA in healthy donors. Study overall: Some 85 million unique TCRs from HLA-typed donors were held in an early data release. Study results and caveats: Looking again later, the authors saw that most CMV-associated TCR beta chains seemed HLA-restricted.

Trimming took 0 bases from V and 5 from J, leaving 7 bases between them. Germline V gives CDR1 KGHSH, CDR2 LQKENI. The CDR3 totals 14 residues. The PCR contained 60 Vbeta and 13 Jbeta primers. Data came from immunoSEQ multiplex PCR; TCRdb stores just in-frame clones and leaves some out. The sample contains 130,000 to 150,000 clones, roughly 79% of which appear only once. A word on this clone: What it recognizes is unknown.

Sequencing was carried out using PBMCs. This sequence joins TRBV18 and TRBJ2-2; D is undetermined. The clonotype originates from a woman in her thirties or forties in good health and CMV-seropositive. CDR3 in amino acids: CASSPPSRTGELFF. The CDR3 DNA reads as TGTGCCAGCTCACCACCTAGCCGTACCGGGGAGCTGTTTTTT.